The 16 T cell receptor beta chains presented below share a single source sample, sequenced in a study of human T cells and chemical hapten exposure. The sample's time point: patch test 2, 6 weeks after DPC sensitization. The treatment is: therapeutic diphenylcyclopropenone sensitization with weekly scalp DPC. TCRdb reprocessed the RACE reads via MiXCR and lists one record per CDR3 protein. The sample carries roughly 92,000 distinct CDR3 sequences, about an eighth recorded once. Material: whole blood, obtained in connection with sensitization to the hapten diphenylcyclopropenone (DPC). Receptors originate from a woman in her forties with alopecia areata. Some clones in this sample may be carry-over from other donors' samples.

This clonotype was detected a few times. The V call is TRBV28, the J call TRBJ2-7; weak D call: TRBD1 (6 bases). Trimming pared 7 bases from V and 2 bases from J, leaving 18 bases between. Germline V lookup: CDR1 MDHEN, CDR2 SYDVKM. The CDR3 contains 15 residues. The CDR3 DNA is TGTGCCAGCACCCGGGGACACCTATTAACCTACGAGCAGTACTTC. Translation gives CASTRGHLLTYEQYF.

This clonotype was counted between two and nine times. This rearrangement joins TRBV12-3 or TRBV12-4 to TRBJ2-2; either TRBD1 or TRBD2 may fit D (5 bases each). The CDR3 contains 15 residues. Between the trimmed V and J ends, which lost 5 bases and 5 bases, there was a span of 15 bases. The chain's CDR3 is CASSARDGSTGELFF. CDR3 coding DNA: TGTGCCAGCAGTGCAAGGGACGGATCAACCGGGGAGCTGTTTTTT.

This clonotype was recorded a few times. The chain is built from TRBV7-9 and TRBJ2-3; D call uncertain. Germline V gene data show CDR1 as SEHNR and CDR2 as FQNEAQ (reference sequence). The CDR3 has 15 amino acids. V lost 2 bases, J lost 3 bases, and 12 bases lay in between. CDR3 DNA: TGTGCCAGCAGCTTATCGTCGAGAGAGACAGATACGCAGTATTTT. This encodes CASSLSSRETDTQYF.

The chain carries TRBV6-5 and TRBJ1-5, with D perhaps TRBD1 (5 bases). Trimming pared 3 bases from V and 5 bases from J, leaving 8 bases between. The CDR3 loop spans 13 amino acids. The germline V gene encodes CDR1 MNHEY and CDR2 SVGAGI. CDR3 loop: CASSYLGDQPQHF. As DNA, the CDR3 is TGTGCCAGCAGTTATTTGGGGGATCAGCCCCAGCATTTT.

The genes are TRBV29-1 and TRBJ1-2; D is possibly TRBD1 (6 bases). The CDR3 covers 13 residues. Germline values: CDR1 SQVTM, CDR2 ANQGSEA. Trimming removed 8 bases from V and 1 base from J, with 14 bases in between. This CDR3 is CSPEGGNNYGYTF. The CDR3 nucleotides read TGCAGCCCAGAGGGGGGGAATAACTATGGCTACACCTTC.

This clonotype was counted many times. V usage is TRBV19 and J usage is TRBJ2-1; D remains unclear. The CDR3 is made up of 12 amino acids. Germline CDR1 LNHDA, CDR2 SQIVND (reference sequence). V lost 5 bases, J lost 7 bases, and 9 bases lay in between. In nucleotides, the CDR3 is TGTGCCAGTAGTTTCTTGTTAAATGAGCAGTTCTTC. Protein: CASSFLLNEQFF. The variable domain in full, with the rest retrieved from reference TRBV19 and TRBJ2-1, is DGGITQSPKYLFRKEGQNVTLSCEQNLNHDAMYWYRQDPGQGLRLIYYSQIVNDFQKGDIAEGYSVSREKKESFPLTVTSAQKNPTAFYLCASSFLLNEQFFGPGTRLTVL.

This clonotype was seen repeatedly, ten times or more. The DNA of the CDR3 is TGTGCCAGCAGTTACAGCATCACTGAAGCTTTCTTT. This sequence encodes CASSYSITEAFF. The chain carries TRBV6-6 and TRBJ1-1; D not resolved. CDR3 size: 12 residues. Germline-derived CDR1 and CDR2 are MNHNY and SVGAGI (reference sequence). Trimming took off 2 bases at V and 4 bases at J, with 5 bases between the two ends.

This clonotype appeared many times. This chain connects TRBV18 to TRBJ2-7, with 7 bases fitting TRBD2. The CDR3 runs 12 residues. CDR1 is KGHSH, CDR2 LQKENI, per germline. Losses at the gene ends were 2 bases for V and 6 bases for J; bases not matched to a gene: 1. In DNA, the CDR3 is TGTGCCAGCTCACCAGGCGGGGGCGAGCAGTACTTC. Protein: CASSPGGGEQYF.

This clonotype was picked up many times. V gene TRBV19 combines with J gene TRBJ2-1, with TRBD2 identical over 9 bases. CDR3 length: 17 amino acids. V lost 5 bases, J lost 7 bases, and 15 bases stayed unmatched. The germline gives CDR1 LNHDA, CDR2 SQIVND (reference sequence). The CDR3 protein is CASSPSLVAGGRNEQFF. In nucleotides, the CDR3 is TGTGCCAGTAGTCCGAGTCTAGTGGCGGGGGGGCGTAATGAGCAGTTCTTC.

This clonotype has a count of ten or more. V and J are TRBV12-3 or TRBV12-4 and TRBJ1-5; the D gene is possibly TRBD1 (5 bases). The germline V and J ends were trimmed by 3 bases and 7 bases, with 10 bases remaining between them. The CDR3 contains 13 residues. The chain's CDR3 is CASSLDTGQPQHF. CDR3 DNA sequence: TGTGCCAGCAGTTTGGACACGGGGCAGCCCCAGCATTTT.

The chain has TRBV20-1 and TRBJ2-7, with TRBD2 matching 8 bases. CDR3 size: 16 residues. Germline V CDR1 and CDR2: DFQATT, SNEGSKA (reference sequence). V dropped 3 bases and J dropped 3; count of bases not matched to a gene: 13. This CDR3 is CSASISGTGGFYEQYF. CDR3 DNA sequence: TGCAGTGCTAGCATCTCAGGAACGGGAGGGTTCTACGAGCAGTACTTC.

The chain has TRBV20-1 and TRBJ2-3; D is uncertain. The CDR3 is 16 amino acids. Per the germline V gene, CDR1 is DFQATT and CDR2 is SNEGSKA (reference sequence). V lost 0 bases, J lost 1 base, and 14 bases lay in between. This CDR3 is CSARDGTVPRTDTQYF. CDR3 nucleotide sequence: TGCAGTGCTAGAGATGGTACAGTTCCCCGCACAGATACGCAGTATTTT.

To note about this clonotype: This clone may be a read error of a much larger clone one base away. The chain uses TRBV5-1 and TRBJ1-3; D gene uncertain. Germline V gene lookup returns CDR1 SGHRS and CDR2 YFSETQ. This CDR3 spans 16 amino acids. V shed 4 bases and J shed 1 base, with 15 bases lying between them. The DNA for the CDR3 is TGCGCCAGCAGCCTGTCCGGCAGCGCATCTGGAAACACCATATATTTT. This gives the protein CASSLSGSASGNTIYF.

The chain employs TRBV11-3 and TRBJ1-1; weak D call: TRBD1 (6 bases). Per germline, CDR1 SGHNT and CDR2 YENEEA. V was pared by 0 bases and J by 7 bases, with 9 bases between. The CDR3 runs to 13 residues. The CDR3: CASSLDRDNEAFF. CDR3 coding DNA: TGTGCCAGCAGCTTAGACCGGGACAATGAAGCTTTCTTT.

With regard to this clonotype: Relative to the germline gene, one junction end is altered; a read error may explain this. The chain is built from TRBV6-5 and TRBJ1-6, with D unclear. Germline values: CDR1 MNHEY, CDR2 SVGAGI. The CDR3 extends over 18 amino acids. The CDR3 sequence is CAGSYSRVSSSYNSPLHF. CDR3 nucleotide sequence: TGTGCCGGCAGTTACTCGAGAGTTTCTAGCTCCTATAATTCACCCCTCCACTTT.

There are many counts of this clonotype. The rearrangement links TRBV18 to TRBJ2-5; D is ambiguous. Germline CDR1 is KGHSH and CDR2 is LQKENI. Trimming left V 3 bases short and J 0 bases short, with 5 bases between. The CDR3 covers 13 residues. Written as DNA, the CDR3 is TGTGCCAGCTCACCCGGCTACCAAGAGACCCAGTACTTC. Translation: CASSPGYQETQYF. The full variable domain, rest sourced from reference TRBV18 and TRBJ2-5, is NAGVMQNPRHLVRRRGQEARLRCSPMKGHSHVYWYRQLPEEGLKFMVYLQKENIIDESGMPKERFSAEFPKEGPSILRIQQVVRGDSAAYFCASSPGYQETQYFGPGTRLLVL.